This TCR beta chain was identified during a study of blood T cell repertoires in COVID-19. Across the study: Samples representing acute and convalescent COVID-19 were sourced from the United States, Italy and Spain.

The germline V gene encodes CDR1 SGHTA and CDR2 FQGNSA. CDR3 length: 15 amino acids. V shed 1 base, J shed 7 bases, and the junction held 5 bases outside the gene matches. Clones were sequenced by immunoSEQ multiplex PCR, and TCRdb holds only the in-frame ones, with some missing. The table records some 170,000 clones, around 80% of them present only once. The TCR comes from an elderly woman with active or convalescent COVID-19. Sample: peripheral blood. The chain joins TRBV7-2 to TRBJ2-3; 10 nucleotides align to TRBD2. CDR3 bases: TGTGCCAGCAGCTTAGGTAGCGGGGGGCTGTATACGCAGTATTTT. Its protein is CASSLGSGGLYTQYF. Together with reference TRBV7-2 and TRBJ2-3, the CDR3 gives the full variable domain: GAGVSQSPSNKVTEKGKDVELRCDPISGHTALYWYRQSLGQGLEFLIYFQGNSAPDKSGLPSDRFSAERTGGSVSTLTIQRTQQEDSAVYLCASSLGSGGLYTQYFGPGTRLTVL.